The 29 T cell receptor beta chains given below trace back to one sample, sequenced in a study of blood T cell repertoires in COVID-19. The data were produced by immunoSEQ multiplex PCR, yet TCRdb's version contains in-frame clones alone and is incomplete. The sample yields over 300,000 clones, around 88% seen once. The sequencing sample was made of peripheral blood. These receptors all stem from a woman between 45 and 65 years old with acute or convalescent COVID-19.

The chain combines TRBV19 with TRBJ2-2; 9 bases are a match to TRBD1. The CDR3 runs 18 residues. Unmatched junction bases numbered 12, after V lost 7 bases and J lost 0 bases. Germline values: CDR1 LNHDA, CDR2 SQIVND (reference sequence). CDR3 DNA: TGTGCCAGTACCGGGACAGGGACACCTCAGTCGAACACCGGGGAGCTGTTTTTT. Its protein is CASTGTGTPQSNTGELFF.

This chain joins TRBV6-5 and TRBJ1-1; a weak D match, TRBD1 (5 bases). The CDR3 length is 14 residues. The ends were cut back, 4 bases at V and 2 bases at J, with 11 bases in the middle. Germline V gives CDR1 MNHEY, CDR2 SVGAGI. CDR3 sequence: CASSFGTPNTEAFF. The CDR3 nucleotides read TGTGCCAGCAGTTTCGGGACTCCTAACACTGAAGCTTTCTTT.

The chain uses TRBV6-5 and TRBJ2-3; 8 bases map to TRBD2. CDR3 length: 13 amino acids. The V gene end was trimmed by 6 bases and the J gene end by 1 base; junction bases not matched to a gene: 0. The germline CDR1 and CDR2 sequences are MNHEY and SVGAGI. As DNA, the CDR3 is TGTGCCAGCAGCGGGAGGGGCACAGATACGCAGTATTTT. Its translation: CASSGRGTDTQYF.

The CDR3 nucleotides are TGTGCCAGCAGCTCGGGACAGGAGGACTATGGCTACACCTTC. Protein: CASSSGQEDYGYTF. This chain connects TRBV5-4 to TRBJ1-2, with 8 bases identical to TRBD1. V was pared by 3 bases and J by 3 bases, with 4 bases of the junction left unmatched. Per germline, CDR1 SGHNT and CDR2 YYREEE (reference sequence). This CDR3 has 14 amino acids.

This clone occurred a few times. The chain has TRBV7-2 and TRBJ2-5; D remains unclear. The CDR3 extends over 13 amino acids. Germline CDR1 SGHTA, CDR2 FQGNSA. V was clipped by 5 bases and J by 0 bases, with 7 bases between them. The CDR3 DNA reads as TGTGCCAGCAGCCCAGTGTACCAAGAGACCCAGTACTTC. It is translated as CASSPVYQETQYF.

About this clone itself: Other DNA sequences in the same sample also yield this CDR3. The chain employs TRBV7-9 and TRBJ2-3, with a tentative D call TRBD2 (5 bases). The CDR3 runs to 14 residues. The germline V and J ends were trimmed by 0 bases and 1 base, with 5 bases remaining between them. Germline lookup yields CDR1 SEHNR and CDR2 FQNEAQ (reference sequence). CDR3 DNA sequence: TGTGCCAGCAGCTTAGCCGGGGGCACAGATACGCAGTATTTT. The encoded protein is CASSLAGGTDTQYF.

The sample holds one count of this clone. The rearrangement uses TRBV19 and TRBJ2-3; TRBD2 aligns across 14 bases. With V trimmed by 4 bases and J by 4 bases, 10 bases remained unmatched. The CDR3 totals 18 residues. CDR1 LNHDA and CDR2 SQIVND come from the germline V gene (reference sequence). Here the CDR3 reads CASSTRLAGGPLSDTQYF. The CDR3 DNA is TGTGCCAGTAGTACCAGACTAGCGGGGGGGCCGCTTTCAGATACGCAGTATTTT.

To note about this clone: Other DNA sequences in the same sample also yield this CDR3. The rearrangement joins TRBV7-2 to TRBJ2-5, with 8 nucleotides matching TRBD1. The CDR3 covers 14 residues. After removal of 3 bases from V and 5 bases from J, the junction contained 5 bases not matched to a gene. In germline, CDR1 is SGHTA, CDR2 FQGNSA. Written as DNA, the CDR3 is TGTGCCAGCAGCTTTCAGGGGGCCGGTGAGACCCAGTACTTC. Protein: CASSFQGAGETQYF.

The chain joins TRBV30 to TRBJ2-4, with D possibly TRBD2 on 6 matching bases. This CDR3 has 13 amino acids. V lost 5 bases, J lost 6 bases, and 14 bases lay in between. Germline CDR1 GTSNPN, CDR2 SVGIG (reference sequence). The CDR3 DNA reads as TGTGCCTGGGGCGCGGGGTCGTCAAACATTCAGTACTTC. Protein: CAWGAGSSNIQYF.

The CDR3 protein is CASSWGQGGNIQYF. The CDR3 coding sequence is TGCGCCAGCAGCTGGGGCCAGGGGGGAAACATTCAGTACTTC. The rearrangement joins TRBV5-1 to TRBJ2-4, with D maybe TRBD1 (7 bases). Deletions cut 3 bases from V and 6 bases from J, with 13 bases between. This CDR3 comprises 14 residues. Germline CDR1 is SGHRS and CDR2 is YFSETQ.

This chain connects TRBV30 to TRBJ1-1; D not certain. Trimming shortened V by 1 base and J by 10 bases, and 13 bases separated the two germline ends. The CDR3 is 12 amino acids. Germline V gene data show CDR1 as GTSNPN and CDR2 as SVGIG (reference sequence). In DNA form, the CDR3 reads TGTGCCTGGAGTGGCGGGAGTCCCCCAGCTTTCTTT. Translation gives CAWSGGSPPAFF.

The DNA for the CDR3 is TGTGCCATCAGTGATACCCTGAGTAAGAACACTGAAGCTTTCTTT. The encoded protein is CAISDTLSKNTEAFF. V gene TRBV10-3 combines with J gene TRBJ1-1; D unresolved. The germline CDR1 and CDR2 sequences are ENHRY and SYGVKD. CDR3 size: 15 residues. Trimming stripped 3 bases from V and 1 base from J, with 12 bases between.

The V and J genes are TRBV28 and TRBJ1-2; D unclear. Germline V lookup: CDR1 MDHEN, CDR2 SYDVKM. Deletions cut 5 bases from V and 8 bases from J, with 12 bases between. This CDR3 spans 12 amino acids. CDR3 sequence reads: CASSPLSRGYTF. For the CDR3, the DNA is TGTGCCAGCAGTCCGCTGTCCCGGGGCTACACCTTC.

The V gene is TRBV9, the J gene TRBJ1-2, with 8 bases matching TRBD1. V shed 3 bases, J shed 6 bases, and the junction held 4 bases outside the gene matches. In germline, CDR1 is SGDLS, CDR2 YYNGEE. This CDR3 has 13 residues. CDR3 in DNA: TGTGCCAGCAGCGCCTGGGACAGGAATGGCTACACCTTC. This gives the protein CASSAWDRNGYTF.

There are a few counts of this clone. This chain connects TRBV7-2 to TRBJ2-7; D is unresolved. V lost 3 bases to trimming and J lost 0 bases, with 9 bases between them. Germline V gene data show CDR1 as SGHTA and CDR2 as FQGNSA. CDR3 length: 14 amino acids. CDR3 protein: CASSLSRSSYEQYV. The DNA of the CDR3 is TGTGCCAGCAGCTTGAGTCGGAGCTCCTACGAGCAGTACGTC.

The gene calls are TRBV5-4 and TRBJ2-1, with TRBD2 identical over 13 bases. The V and J ends lost 3 bases and 4 bases, in that order; junction bases with no gene match: 4. The CDR3 is 16 amino acids. The germline V gene has CDR1 SGHNT and CDR2 YYREEE (reference sequence). The CDR3, as DNA: TGTGCCAGCAGCTCGACTAGCGGGAGGCTGTACAATGAGCAGTTCTTC. Translating gives CASSSTSGRLYNEQFF.

This clone was counted between two and nine times. This chain connects TRBV5-1 to TRBJ2-5; unclear D gene. With 4 bases removed from V and 2 bases from J, the gap between germline ends came to 12 bases. Germline CDR1 reads SGHRS; CDR2 reads YFSETQ. The CDR3 contains 14 residues. This chain's CDR3 is CASSLGSPQETQYF. CDR3 nucleotides: TGCGCCAGCAGCCTGGGTTCTCCTCAAGAGACCCAGTACTTC.

The chain has TRBV11-2 and TRBJ1-2; no definite D call. Looked up from germline, CDR1 is SGHAT and CDR2 is FQNNGV. The CDR3 loop spans 13 amino acids. V shed 2 bases and J shed 0 bases, with 4 bases lying between them. This CDR3 reads CASSLSANYGYTF. CDR3 DNA: TGTGCCAGCAGCTTATCAGCTAACTATGGCTACACCTTC. The whole variable domain, remainder taken from reference TRBV11-2 and TRBJ1-2, is EAGVAQSPRYKIIEKRQSVAFWCNPISGHATLYWYQQILGQGPKLLIQFQNNGVVDDSQLPKDRFSAERLKGVDSTLKIQPAKLEDSAVYLCASSLSANYGYTFGSGTRLTVV.

The V and J genes are TRBV7-9 and TRBJ2-6; 9 positions agree with TRBD1. The CDR3 loop spans 16 amino acids. The V gene end was trimmed by 10 bases and the J gene end by 0 bases; junction bases not matched to a gene: 7. The V gene's germline CDR1 is SEHNR and CDR2 FQNEAQ (reference sequence). CDR3 region: CATDGTGHSGANVLTF. The CDR3 nucleotides read TGTGCCACCGATGGGACAGGGCACTCTGGGGCCAACGTCCTGACTTTC.

The J gene is TRBJ1-4, the V gene TRBV30, with unresolved D. This CDR3 region has 14 residues. Trimming took off 0 bases at V and 4 bases at J, with 9 bases between the two ends. The germline V gene encodes CDR1 GTSNPN and CDR2 SVGIG (reference sequence). The CDR3 coding sequence is TGTGCCTGGAGTGTACGAGGCGTTAATGAAAAACTGTTTTTT. It codes for CAWSVRGVNEKLFF. Full variable domain (missing parts from reference TRBV30 and TRBJ1-4): SQTIHQWPATLVQPVGSPLSLECTVEGTSNPNLYWYRQAAGRGLQLLFYSVGIGQISSEVPQNLSASRPQDRQFILSSKKLLLSDSGFYLCAWSVRGVNEKLFFGSGTQLSVL.

The chain has TRBV15 and TRBJ2-3; 9 bases are a match to TRBD2. CDR1 is LNHNV and CDR2 is YYDKDF in the germline V gene (reference sequence). The CDR3 is made up of 16 amino acids. J gave up 4 bases and V 5 bases, and 10 bases lay outside the gene matches. The CDR3 nucleotides are TGTGCCACCAGCGGTACTAGCGGGCACGGCGCAGATACGCAGTATTTT. Translating it yields CATSGTSGHGADTQYF.

The chain carries TRBV3-1 (or the pseudogene TRBV3-2) and TRBJ1-2; TRBD1 agrees at 12 bases. In germline, CDR1 is LGHDT, CDR2 YNNKEL (reference sequence). V dropped 6 bases and J dropped 8; count of bases not matched to a gene: 7. The CDR3 has 14 residues. The CDR3 DNA follows: TGTGCCAGCAGGTTGGGACAGGGGGCCGGCGGCTACACCTTC. Translation: CASRLGQGAGGYTF.

This sequence joins TRBV2 and TRBJ2-2; 14 bases agree with TRBD2. Germline CDR1 and CDR2: SNHLY and FYNNEI. V lost 6 bases, J lost 6 bases, and 3 bases stayed unmatched. This CDR3 has 15 residues. The CDR3 reads CASRRLAGGPGELFF. CDR3 bases: TGTGCCAGCAGGCGACTAGCGGGGGGGCCCGGGGAGCTGTTTTTT. The full variable domain, its missing parts supplied by reference TRBV2 and TRBJ2-2, is EPEVTQTPSHQVTQMGQEVILRCVPISNHLYFYWYRQILGQKVEFLVSFYNNEISEKSEIFDDQFSVERPDGSNFTLKIRSTKLEDSAMYFCASRRLAGGPGELFFGEGSRLTVL.

The chain uses TRBV4-2 and TRBJ2-3; 10 bases are a match to TRBD2. Germline CDR1 LGHNA, CDR2 YNFKEQ. The junction had 6 bases not matched to a gene; V was cut back by 0 bases and J by 3 bases. This CDR3 is built from 17 residues. DNA for the CDR3: TGTGCCAGCAGCCAAGAAATAGCGGGGGGAGGTACAGATACGCAGTATTTT. As protein: CASSQEIAGGGTDTQYF.

DNA for the CDR3: TGTGCCAGTAGTATCTCGACAGGGGCATGGCCCCAGCATTTT. It codes for CASSISTGAWPQHF. The genes are TRBV19 and TRBJ1-5, with TRBD1 identical over 8 bases. Germline loops: CDR1 LNHDA, CDR2 SQIVND (reference sequence). The CDR3 length is 14 residues. J lost 9 bases, V lost 3 bases, and 7 bases had no gene match.

This clone was seen only a few times. This chain uses TRBV9 with TRBJ2-3; possible D gene TRBD1, 5 bases. Deletions cut 4 bases from V and 1 base from J, with 10 bases between. This CDR3 comprises 14 residues. CDR1 and CDR2 (germline): SGDLS, YYNGEE. The DNA of the CDR3 is TGTGCCAGCAGCACTTTGACAGGCACAGATACGCAGTATTTT. It specifies CASSTLTGTDTQYF. Based on the CDR3 plus reference TRBV9 and TRBJ2-3, the full variable domain is DSGVTQTPKHLITATGQRVTLRCSPRSGDLSVYWYQQSLDQGLQFLIQYYNGEERAKGNILERFSAQQFPDLHSELNLSSLELGDSALYFCASSTLTGTDTQYFGPGTRLTVL.

CDR3 loop: CASRPLAGWTGELFF. The CDR3 DNA is TGTGCCAGCAGACCTCTAGCCGGATGGACCGGGGAGCTGTTTTTT. The V and J genes are TRBV11-2 and TRBJ2-2; maybe TRBD2 (5 bases). The CDR3 totals 15 residues. CDR1 and CDR2 (germline): SGHAT, FQNNGV. With 6 bases removed from V and 5 bases from J, the gap between germline ends came to 16 bases.

J is TRBJ2-3 and V is TRBV29-1, with a possible D match to TRBD2 (6 bases). Trimming cost V 7 bases and J 0 bases, with 14 bases left between them. The germline CDR1 and CDR2 sequences are SQVTM and ANQGSEA. The CDR3 runs 14 residues. For the CDR3, the DNA is TGCAGCGCGAACCGGGGGTTTAGCACAGATACGCAGTATTTT. Its protein is CSANRGFSTDTQYF.

This chain connects TRBV28 to TRBJ2-3, with 7 positions matching TRBD1. The CDR3 contains 13 residues. Germline V gene data show CDR1 as MDHEN and CDR2 as SYDVKM. J was trimmed by 7 bases and V by 4 bases; bases with no gene match: 5. The CDR3 DNA follows: TGTGCCAGCAGTTCGACAGGGTCAAATACGCAGTATTTT. Its translation is CASSSTGSNTQYF.